Within the sample, the clone carrying this TCR beta chain is medium-sized. This entry comes from a study of human T cells and chemical hapten exposure. Overall study: Patch tests applied 0.01% DPC to the upper back, read at 6 days. Variability of per-sample TCR yields stemmed mainly from small differences in pooled library volume.

TCRdb redid the calling of the RACE reads with MiXCR, one entry per CDR3 protein. The sample comprises some 42,000 distinct CDR3 sequences, around 9% of which are singletons, and approximately 15% rests with the top ten. The time point denotes: patch test 2, 6 weeks after DPC sensitization. Treatment reported: therapeutic diphenylcyclopropenone sensitization with weekly scalp DPC. Donors were 18 to 70-year-old alopecia patients suitable for DPC. The J segment lost 2 bases and the V segment lost 6 bases, leaving 7 bases of the junction unmatched. The germline V gene has CDR1 SQVTM and CDR2 ANQGSEA. This CDR3 contains 14 residues.

The sequencing used whole blood, collected in connection with sensitization to the hapten diphenylcyclopropenone (DPC). This sequence joins TRBV29-1 and TRBJ2-3; TRBD1 aligns across 8 bases. This receptor was taken from a woman in her thirties or forties with alopecia areata. Some clones in this sample may be carry-over from other donors' samples. The CDR3 sequence: CSVGTGDYTDTQYF. Here the CDR3 DNA reads TGCAGCGTGGGGACAGGAGACTACACAGATACGCAGTATTTT.